These 26 T cell receptor beta chains came from one sample sequenced in a study of blood T cell repertoires in COVID-19. Generated by immunoSEQ multiplex PCR, the TCRdb table keeps only in-frame clones and is missing some. The sample contains about 210,000 clones, more than 70% of which appear only once. What was sequenced was peripheral blood. The source is a man aged 50-60 years with active or convalescent COVID-19.

V is TRBV6-5 and J is TRBJ1-3; TRBD1 might be the D (5 bases). Trimming cost V 7 bases and J 0 bases, with 10 bases left between them. Germline V lookup: CDR1 MNHEY, CDR2 SVGAGI. CDR3 size: 14 residues. DNA of the CDR3: TGTGCCAGCAATGCAGGGCACTCTGGAAACACCATATATTTT. Protein: CASNAGHSGNTIYF.

J is TRBJ1-4 and V is TRBV18; TRBD1 matches at 8 bases. CDR3 length equals 13 residues. The V segment lost 3 bases and the J segment 8 bases; nucleotides outside the gene matches: 2. Germline V lookup: CDR1 KGHSH, CDR2 LQKENI. CDR3 nucleotides: TGTGCCAGCTCACCGGACAGGGCCGAAAAACTGTTTTTT. Translated: CASSPDRAEKLFF.

A few counts support this clone. CDR3 protein: CASRSSGADTQYF. The CDR3, as DNA: TGTGCCAGCAGGTCTAGCGGTGCGGATACGCAGTATTTT. The chain has TRBV28 and TRBJ2-3, with 7 bases aligning to TRBD2. CDR3 length: 13 residues. The V segment lost 6 bases and the J segment 6 bases; nucleotides outside the gene matches: 6. The V gene's germline CDR1 is MDHEN and CDR2 SYDVKM.

CDR3 amino acids: CASSQSRWRGYGYTF. CDR3 bases: TGCGCCAGCAGTCAATCGCGTTGGAGGGGCTATGGCTACACCTTC. This sequence joins TRBV23-1 and TRBJ1-2; tentative D call: TRBD1 (5 bases). TRBV23-1 is recorded as an ORF, its role being uncertain. Deletions cut 0 bases from V and 4 bases from J, with 12 bases between. This CDR3 region has 15 residues.

The chain joins TRBV10-2 to TRBJ2-3; D is possibly TRBD2 (6 bases). The CDR3 length is 15 residues. Trimming cost V 6 bases and J 4 bases, with 17 bases left between them. The germline V gene encodes CDR1 WSHSY and CDR2 SAAADI. CDR3 bases: TGCGCCAGCAGGAGAACTAGCCAAAGCGCAGATACGCAGTATTTT. This sequence encodes CASRRTSQSADTQYF.

This chain uses TRBV6-5 with TRBJ2-1, with no clear D. The V gene's germline CDR1 is MNHEY and CDR2 SVGAGI. The CDR3 loop spans 14 amino acids. V dropped 6 bases and J dropped 4 bases, with 13 bases sitting between them. Written as DNA, the CDR3 is TGTGCCAGCAGGCCTTTATACGGGTACAATGAGCAGTTCTTC. Its translation is CASRPLYGYNEQFF.

J is TRBJ1-1 and V is TRBV19; weak D call: TRBD1 (5 bases). Germline V CDR1 and CDR2: LNHDA, SQIVND (reference sequence). This CDR3 contains 13 residues. The V gene lost 0 bases and the J gene lost 5 bases, with 7 bases spanning the gap. In DNA form, the CDR3 reads TGTGCCAGTAGTATAGATAGACAGACTGAAGCTTTCTTT. Translating it yields CASSIDRQTEAFF.

This clone turned up a few times. V usage is TRBV2 and J usage is TRBJ2-5; 9 bases line up with TRBD2. Trimming took 6 bases from V and 3 from J; bases not matched to a gene: 2. CDR1 and CDR2 (germline): SNHLY, FYNNEI. The CDR3 is 13 amino acids. The CDR3 coding sequence is TGTGCCAGCAGCCGACTAGCGGAAGAGACCCAGTACTTC. It codes for CASSRLAEETQYF.

The V and J genes are TRBV7-6 and TRBJ2-1; 7 positions match TRBD2. Looked up from germline, CDR1 is SGHVS and CDR2 is FNYEAQ. There are 17 residues in the CDR3. Trimming cost V 2 bases and J 6 bases; bases outside gene matches: 13. CDR3 sequence (DNA): TGTGCCAGCAGCTTACCCCCCCGGCGAGGGAGGGGCAATGAGCAGTTCTTC. It codes for CASSLPPRRGRGNEQFF.

As concerns this clone: Distinct nucleotide sequences in the sample also encode this CDR3. This chain joins TRBV6-5 and TRBJ1-5; 8 bases match TRBD1. V dropped 4 bases and J dropped 4; count of bases not matched to a gene: 3. The CDR3 loop spans 14 amino acids. Germline V gene lookup returns CDR1 MNHEY and CDR2 SVGAGI. In nucleotides, the CDR3 is TGTGCCAGCAGTTTGGACAGGGTAAATCAGCCCCAGCATTTT. This gives the protein CASSLDRVNQPQHF.

This sequence joins TRBV4-1 and TRBJ1-2; D is perhaps TRBD1 (5 bases). Per germline, CDR1 MGHRA and CDR2 YSYEKL. V was clipped by 0 bases and J by 2 bases, with 13 bases between them. CDR3 length: 16 amino acids. CDR3 sequence reads: CASSQDPTGRNYGYTF. Here the CDR3 DNA reads TGCGCCAGCAGCCAAGATCCCACAGGTCGGAACTATGGCTACACCTTC.

The chain joins TRBV28 to TRBJ2-1; TRBD2 aligns across 9 bases. Unmatched junction bases numbered 7, after V lost 3 bases and J lost 10 bases. CDR1 is MDHEN and CDR2 is SYDVKM in the germline V gene. The length of the CDR3 is 14 residues. The CDR3, as DNA: TGTGCCAGCAGTTTTAGCGGGAGATTGGGGGAGCAGTTCTTC. It encodes CASSFSGRLGEQFF.

This sequence joins TRBV6-5 and TRBJ2-7, with 7 bases that match TRBD2. Germline V lookup: CDR1 MNHEY, CDR2 SVGAGI. The CDR3 has 14 residues. V was pared by 6 bases and J by 2 bases, with 7 bases of the junction left unmatched. CDR3 bases: TGTGCCAGCAGACTGCGGGAGCCTCCCTACGAGCAGTACTTC. It codes for CASRLREPPYEQYF.

The V gene is TRBV7-3, the J gene TRBJ2-2, with 9 positions matching TRBD2. V lost 4 bases, J lost 2 bases, and 2 bases stayed unmatched. The CDR3 has 15 amino acids. Germline V gene data show CDR1 as SGHTA and CDR2 as FQGTGA. DNA of the CDR3: TGTGCCAGCAGCTCTAGCGGGACAAACACCGGGGAGCTGTTTTTT. It translates to CASSSSGTNTGELFF.

V and J are TRBV19 and TRBJ2-6; the D is unclear. This CDR3 has 15 residues. The V and J ends lost 4 bases and 0 bases respectively, with 7 bases between them. Per the germline V gene, CDR1 is LNHDA and CDR2 is SQIVND (reference sequence). The CDR3 here is CASSTQFSGANVLTF. The CDR3 coding sequence is TGTGCCAGTAGTACTCAGTTCTCTGGGGCCAACGTCCTGACTTTC.

The genes are TRBV7-9 and TRBJ2-2; the D is unclear. The germline V and J ends were trimmed by 7 bases and 1 base, with 7 bases remaining between them. CDR1 is SEHNR and CDR2 is FQNEAQ in the germline V gene (reference sequence). The CDR3 spans 13 residues. CDR3 nucleotides: TGTGCCAGCATCCGAGGGAACACCGGGGAGCTGTTTTTT. Protein product: CASIRGNTGELFF.

Note on this clone: A read error may account for a junction end that differs from germline. The rearrangement links TRBV13 to TRBJ2-7, with D perhaps matching TRBD1 (6 bases). The CDR3 is made up of 13 amino acids. Germline V gene data show CDR1 as PRHDT and CDR2 as FYEKMQ (reference sequence). CDR3 sequence: CASSIGQSYEQYF. The CDR3 DNA follows: TGTGCCAGCAGCATAGGACAGTCCTACGAGCAGTACTTC.

The chain carries TRBV11-2 and TRBJ2-5; 7 bases are a match to TRBD2. The V and J ends lost 5 bases and 4 bases, in that order; junction bases with no gene match: 10. The CDR3 covers 15 residues. In germline, CDR1 is SGHAT, CDR2 FQNNGV. The CDR3 spells CASSTRLAGGETQYF. The DNA for the CDR3 is TGTGCCAGCAGCACCCGACTAGCAGGTGGAGAGACCCAGTACTTC.

This chain joins TRBV28 and TRBJ1-5; D might be TRBD1 (6 bases). Germline values: CDR1 MDHEN, CDR2 SYDVKM. There are 12 residues in the CDR3. V lost 8 bases to trimming and J lost 6 bases, with 11 bases between them. The CDR3 region has the DNA TGTGCCAGCGGGGCACAGGGTCAGCCCCAGCATTTT. Translating gives CASGAQGQPQHF.

This sequence joins TRBV11-3 and TRBJ2-5; 9 bases agree with TRBD1. Germline CDR1 reads SGHNT; CDR2 reads YENEEA. CDR3 length equals 15 residues. V shed 4 bases, J shed 2 bases, and the junction held 5 bases outside the gene matches. The CDR3 here is CASSSGGQGQETQYF. DNA for the CDR3: TGTGCCAGCAGCTCAGGGGGACAGGGACAAGAGACCCAGTACTTC.

About this clone: The sample has other DNA sequences that encode this CDR3 too. V is TRBV5-4 and J is TRBJ1-6, with D maybe TRBD1 (5 bases). The CDR3 covers 15 residues. In germline, CDR1 is SGHNT, CDR2 YYREEE (reference sequence). The V end was cut by 0 bases, the J end by 7 bases, with 11 bases between. The chain's CDR3 is CASSLDRGRNSPLHF. CDR3 in DNA: TGTGCCAGCAGCTTGGATAGGGGTCGAAATTCACCCCTCCACTTT.

This clone was counted a single time. The chain uses TRBV5-1 and TRBJ2-1; 14 bases line up with TRBD2. V lost 3 bases to trimming and J lost 9 bases; unmatched junction nucleotides: 11. Germline V CDR1 and CDR2: SGHRS, YFSETQ. The CDR3 totals 17 residues. The CDR3, as DNA: TGCGCCAGCAGCTCCGGGGGACTAGCGGGAGCCTCAGTTGAGCAGTTCTTC. Protein: CASSSGGLAGASVEQFF.

This sequence joins TRBV11-3 and TRBJ1-6; D ambiguous. V lost 8 bases and J lost 10, with 15 bases in between. CDR1 SGHNT and CDR2 YENEEA come from the germline V gene. The CDR3 sequence is 13 residues long. CDR3 amino acids: CASSAGLGSPLHF. DNA of the CDR3: TGTGCCAGCTCCGCGGGGTTGGGGTCACCCCTCCACTTT.

The sample holds a few counts of this clone. The V call is TRBV27, the J call TRBJ1-1; the D is unclear. CDR3 length: 17 amino acids. Looked up from germline, CDR1 is MNHEY and CDR2 is SMNVEV (reference sequence). The ends were cut back, 6 bases at V and 3 bases at J, with 23 bases in the middle. The CDR3 nucleotides are TGTGCCAGCAGCCCCTCGGCCCGGGGTATTAAATACACTGAAGCTTTCTTT. This gives the protein CASSPSARGIKYTEAFF.

J is TRBJ1-2 and V is TRBV15; maybe TRBD1 (5 bases). The CDR3 runs 17 residues. Between the trimmed V and J ends, which lost 3 bases and 8 bases, there was a span of 25 bases. Germline CDR1 reads LNHNV; CDR2 reads YYDKDF (reference sequence). CDR3 protein: CATSRSYSTAPREGYTF. In DNA, the CDR3 is TGTGCCACCAGCAGGAGTTATTCGACAGCCCCGCGGGAAGGCTACACCTTC.

The chain links TRBV9 to TRBJ2-4, with 13 bases lining up with TRBD2. Germline CDR1 reads SGDLS; CDR2 reads YYNGEE. There are 18 residues in the CDR3. V lost 3 bases to trimming and J lost 0 bases; unmatched junction nucleotides: 6. The CDR3, as DNA: TGTGCCAGCAGCGCAGGACTAGCGGGAGACCAAGCCAAAAACATTCAGTACTTC. Amino acids: CASSAGLAGDQAKNIQYF.